The T cell receptor (beta chain) described here comes from a study of control samples from healthy donors and cancer patients. The protocol was immunoSEQ multiplex PCR, while the TCRdb copy is restricted to in-frame clones and leaves out a portion. The repertoire holds 150,000 to 200,000 clones, around 88% seen once, with less than 2% in the top ten. The germline V gene encodes CDR1 SGHRS and CDR2 YFSETQ. CDR3 length equals 13 residues. Trimming removed 3 bases at V and 8 bases at J, with 14 bases between. V is TRBV5-1 and J is TRBJ1-2; weak D call: TRBD1 (6 bases). The source material was blood. This sequence originates from a man aged 18-30 years in good health. The CDR3 loop is CASSSSGTMGYTF. The CDR3 DNA sequence: TGCGCCAGCAGCTCGTCCGGGACAATGGGCTACACCTTC.